The clone carrying this T cell receptor (beta chain) was seen only a few times. The target antigen is unknown. This specimen belongs to a study of beta chain features in type 1 diabetes. The V gene end was trimmed by 4 bases and the J gene end by 2 bases; junction bases not matched to a gene: 3. The CDR3 contains 16 residues. Germline CDR1 and CDR2: MNHNY and SVGAGI (reference sequence). Using CD45RO/CCR7/CD25/CD127/CD95/CD27, CD4+ naive, central memory, regulatory and stem cell-like memory cells were sorted. Populations isolated by sorting all had purity greater than 95%. Expressed TCRB transcripts were sequenced because the isolated RNA had all been reverse transcribed beforehand. Some clones are missing from TCRdb's copy, which holds only in-frame ones; the method was immunoSEQ multiplex PCR. The sample includes around 400,000 clones, around 12% of them seen just once. Study results and caveats: In comparison with healthy donors, patients had naive, central memory and Treg TCRB repertoires that appeared more similar.

The sequencing sample was made of naive CD4+ T cells from blood. The sequence was collected from a man aged 18 to 30 in good health. The chain employs TRBV6-6 and TRBJ2-4, with 12 bases fitting TRBD1. The CDR3 nucleotides are TGTGCCAGCAGTTCCGGGACAGGGGGCACCAAAAACATTCAGTACTTC. Translated: CASSSGTGGTKNIQYF.